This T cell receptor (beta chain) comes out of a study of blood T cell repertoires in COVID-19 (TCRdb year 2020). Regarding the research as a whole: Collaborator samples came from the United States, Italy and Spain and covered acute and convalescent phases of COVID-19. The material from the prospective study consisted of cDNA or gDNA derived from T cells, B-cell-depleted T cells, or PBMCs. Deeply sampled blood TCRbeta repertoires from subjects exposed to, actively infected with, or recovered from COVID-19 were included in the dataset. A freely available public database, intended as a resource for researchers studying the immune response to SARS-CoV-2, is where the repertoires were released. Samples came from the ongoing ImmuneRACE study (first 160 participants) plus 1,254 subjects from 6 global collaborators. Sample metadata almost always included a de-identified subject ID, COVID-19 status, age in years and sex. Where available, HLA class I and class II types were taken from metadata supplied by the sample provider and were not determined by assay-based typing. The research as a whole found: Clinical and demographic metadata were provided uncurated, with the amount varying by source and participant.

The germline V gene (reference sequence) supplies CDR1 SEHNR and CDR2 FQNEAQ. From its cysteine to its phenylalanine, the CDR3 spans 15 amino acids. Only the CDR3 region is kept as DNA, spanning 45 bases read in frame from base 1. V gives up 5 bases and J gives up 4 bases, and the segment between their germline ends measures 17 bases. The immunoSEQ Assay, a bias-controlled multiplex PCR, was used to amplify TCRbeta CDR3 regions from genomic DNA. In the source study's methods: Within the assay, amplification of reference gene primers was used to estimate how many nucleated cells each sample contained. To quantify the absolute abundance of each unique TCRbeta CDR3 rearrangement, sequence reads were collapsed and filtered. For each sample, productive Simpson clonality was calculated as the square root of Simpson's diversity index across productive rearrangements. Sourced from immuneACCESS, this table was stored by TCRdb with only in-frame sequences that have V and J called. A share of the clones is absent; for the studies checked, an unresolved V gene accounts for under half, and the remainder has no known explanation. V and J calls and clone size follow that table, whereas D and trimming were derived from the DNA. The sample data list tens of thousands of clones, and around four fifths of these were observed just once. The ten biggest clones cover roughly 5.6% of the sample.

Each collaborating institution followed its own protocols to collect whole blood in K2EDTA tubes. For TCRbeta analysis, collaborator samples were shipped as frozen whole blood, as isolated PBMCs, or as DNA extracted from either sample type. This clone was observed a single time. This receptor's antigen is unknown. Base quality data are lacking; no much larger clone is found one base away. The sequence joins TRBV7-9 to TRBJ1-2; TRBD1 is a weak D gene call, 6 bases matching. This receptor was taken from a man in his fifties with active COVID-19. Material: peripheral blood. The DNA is TGTGCCAGCAGCACCTGGACAGAGCTGGGCTATGGCTACACCTTC. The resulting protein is CASSTWTELGYGYTF.